A selection of T cell receptor beta chains follows, all from one sample in a study of blood T cell repertoires in COVID-19. The repertoire was sequenced with immunoSEQ multiplex PCR; TCRdb's copy has only in-frame clones and lacks some. This sample has about 180,000 clones, with more than 70% found just once. Input material: peripheral blood. The receptor set was obtained from a young woman with acute or convalescent COVID-19. Each CDR3 is given with its conserved first and last residue. D genes are given only for firm matches. Only part of the rows carry a size: once, few, many, or a class if the clone is expanded.

TRBJ2-2,TRBD2,14,TRBV11-2,once,TGTGCCAGCAGCTTGACTAGCGGGGCCGGGGAGCTGTTTTTT,CASSLTSGAGELFF
TRBJ1-3,TRBD1,15,TRBV6-5,NA,TGTGCCAGCGGGACAGACAGGAGCTCTGGAAACACCATATATTTT,CASGTDRSSGNTIYF
TRBJ2-1,NA,15,TRBV15,NA,TGTGCCACCAGCAGAGATGGGGGCGCCTATAATGAGCAGTTCTTC,CATSRDGGAYNEQFF
TRBJ1-4,NA,16,TRBV12-2,NA,TGTGCAAGTCGCCGTATTATTTCCGGGATTAATGAAAAACTGTTTTTT,CASRRIISGINEKLFF
TRBJ2-3,NA,18,TRBV11-3,once,TGTGCCAGCAGCTTAGAAACGGGTGGGGCGGGGTCGACAGATACGCAGTATTTT,CASSLETGGAGSTDTQYF
TRBJ1-3,NA,17,TRBV3-1/TRBV3-2,few,TGTGCCAGCAGCCAAGATCACCGAGTCGTGTCTGGAAACACCATATATTTT,CASSQDHRVVSGNTIYF
TRBJ2-7,TRBD2,19,TRBV15,NA,TGTGCCACCAGCAGAGGGGGGACTAGCGGGATTCAGGGAACCTACGAGCAGTACTTC,CATSRGGTSGIQGTYEQYF
TRBJ2-1,NA,14,TRBV27,NA,TGTGCCAGCAGTTTATGGGAGTCAGCCGATGAGCAGTTCTTC,CASSLWESADEQFF
TRBJ1-2,NA,15,TRBV24-1,NA,TGTGCCACCAGTGAGCCTGGTGGCCCAATCTATGGCTACACCTTC,CATSEPGGPIYGYTF
TRBJ1-3,NA,13,TRBV4-2,NA,TGTGCCAGCAGCCAAGACCAGGGAGGCACCATATATTTT,CASSQDQGGTIYF
TRBJ2-7,NA,14,TRBV5-1,few,TGCGCCAGCAGCTTTACCGGGAGCTCCTACGAGCAGTACTTC,CASSFTGSSYEQYF
TRBJ2-7,NA,15,TRBV28,NA,TGTGCCAGCAACCCGGGGAGTCGTAATCTCTACGAGCAGTACTTC,CASNPGSRNLYEQYF
TRBJ1-6,NA,15,TRBV19,NA,TGTGCCAGTAGTCTCCGACAGAGCTATAATTCACCCCTCCACTTT,CASSLRQSYNSPLHF
TRBJ2-7,NA,14,TRBV7-2,NA,TGTGCCAGCAGCTTATCCCCCGGGTCCTACGAGCAGTACTTC,CASSLSPGSYEQYF
TRBJ1-1,NA,13,TRBV28,once,TGTGCCAGCACGCTTAGTATGAACACTGAAGCTTTCTTT,CASTLSMNTEAFF
TRBJ2-1,NA,17,TRBV23-1,NA,TGCGCCAGCAGTCAATCGGTTGCGAAACCCTCCTACAATGAGCAGTTCTTC,CASSQSVAKPSYNEQFF
TRBJ2-7,TRBD1,12,TRBV19,NA,TGTGCCAAAGACAGGGACCTAGGCGAGCAGTACTTC,CAKDRDLGEQYF
TRBJ2-1,TRBD1,16,TRBV18,NA,TGTGCCAGCTCACCACCCCCCGGGACAGCTTACAATGAGCAGTTCTTC,CASSPPPGTAYNEQFF
TRBJ2-1,NA,14,TRBV7-8,once,TGTGCCAGCAGCTTCGATAGCTCCTACAATGAGCAGTTCTTC,CASSFDSSYNEQFF
TRBJ2-2,NA,13,TRBV9,NA,TGTGCCAGCCGCCAGGAGAACACCGGGGAGCTGTTTTTT,CASRQENTGELFF
TRBJ2-5,NA,12,TRBV12-3/TRBV12-4,NA,TGTGCCAGCAGCCCATACGGGGAGACCCAGTACTTC,CASSPYGETQYF
TRBJ2-2,NA,13,TRBV11-3,few,TGTGCCAGCAGCCGAGATTCCACCGGGGAGCTGTTTTTT,CASSRDSTGELFF
TRBJ2-6,NA,13,TRBV9,NA,TGTGCCAGCAGCGTCCTGGGGGCCAACGTCCTGACTTTC,CASSVLGANVLTF
TRBJ2-7,NA,10,TRBV11-2,NA,TGTGCGGCAGGGAACTACGAGCAGTACTTC,CAAGNYEQYF
TRBJ2-1,NA,12,TRBV7-9,NA,TGTGCCAGCAGCTCCTTATACAATGAGCAGTTCTTC,CASSSLYNEQFF
TRBJ2-7,TRBD2,16,TRBV18,NA,TGTGCCAGCTCACCGCCCGGGACTACCTTAAACTACGAGCAGTACTTC,CASSPPGTTLNYEQYF
TRBJ2-1,NA,13,TRBV2,NA,TGTGCCGGCGGTCCCAGCTCCTACAATGAGCAGTTCTTC,CAGGPSSYNEQFF